These 2 T cell receptor beta chains originate from one sample sequenced in a study of blood T cell repertoires in COVID-19. The protocol was immunoSEQ multiplex PCR, while the TCRdb copy is restricted to in-frame clones and leaves out a portion. This repertoire shows around 78,000 clones, roughly nine tenths found once; its top ten account for around 2%. The material sequenced was peripheral blood. The origin of the receptors is a woman aged 55 to 70 with acute or convalescent COVID-19.

This chain uses TRBV28 with TRBJ1-4; 9 bases agree with TRBD1. Germline V gene data show CDR1 as MDHEN and CDR2 as SYDVKM. The V gene end was trimmed by 2 bases and the J gene end by 4 bases; junction bases not matched to a gene: 2. CDR3 length equals 15 residues. Here the CDR3 reads CASSLKGQGNEKLFF. DNA for the CDR3: TGTGCCAGCAGTTTAAAGGGACAGGGTAATGAAAAACTGTTTTTT.

The rearrangement links TRBV6-5 to TRBJ1-5; 9 positions agree with TRBD1. The germline CDR1 and CDR2 sequences are MNHEY and SVGAGI. Trimming cost V 6 bases and J 5 bases; bases outside gene matches: 2. The CDR3 loop spans 13 amino acids. The CDR3 spells CASSGTGYQPQHF. In DNA form, the CDR3 reads TGTGCCAGCAGCGGGACAGGGTATCAGCCCCAGCATTTT.